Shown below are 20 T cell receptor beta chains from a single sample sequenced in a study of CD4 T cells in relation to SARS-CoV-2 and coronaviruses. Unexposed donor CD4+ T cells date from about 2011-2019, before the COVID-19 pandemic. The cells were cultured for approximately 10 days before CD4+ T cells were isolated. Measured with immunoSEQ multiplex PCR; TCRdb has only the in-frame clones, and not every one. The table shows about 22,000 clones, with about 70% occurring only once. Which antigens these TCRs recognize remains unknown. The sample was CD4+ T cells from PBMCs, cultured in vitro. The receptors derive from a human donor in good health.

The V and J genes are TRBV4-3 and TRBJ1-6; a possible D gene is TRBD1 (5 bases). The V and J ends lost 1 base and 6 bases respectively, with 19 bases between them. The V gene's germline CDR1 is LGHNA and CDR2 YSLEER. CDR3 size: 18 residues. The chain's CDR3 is CASSQAPLPGIGNSPLHF. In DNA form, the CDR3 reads TGCGCCAGCAGCCAAGCCCCCCTCCCAGGGATTGGTAATTCACCCCTCCACTTT.

CDR3 in amino acids: CATNPGGRNTEAFF. CDR3 nucleotides: TGTGCCACGAATCCTGGGGGCCGGAACACTGAAGCTTTCTTT. The chain recombines TRBV10-3 with TRBJ1-1, with a weak D call TRBD1 (6 bases). Trimming cost V 10 bases and J 1 base, with 16 bases left between them. The germline CDR1 and CDR2 sequences are ENHRY and SYGVKD. There are 14 residues in the CDR3.

The CDR3 loop reads CASSLLANTGELFF. Written as DNA, the CDR3 is TGTGCCAGCAGCCTCTTGGCGAACACCGGGGAGCTGTTTTTT. The rearrangement links TRBV7-3 to TRBJ2-2; no definite D call. V shed 5 bases and J shed 0 bases, with 7 bases lying between them. Per germline, CDR1 SGHTA and CDR2 FQGTGA. The CDR3 totals 14 residues.

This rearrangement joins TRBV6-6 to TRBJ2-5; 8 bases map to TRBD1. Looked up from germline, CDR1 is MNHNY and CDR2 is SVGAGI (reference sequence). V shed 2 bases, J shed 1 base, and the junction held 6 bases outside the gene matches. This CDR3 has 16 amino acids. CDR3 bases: TGTGCCAGCAGTTACGGAATGACAGGGGTCCAAGAGACCCAGTACTTC. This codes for CASSYGMTGVQETQYF.

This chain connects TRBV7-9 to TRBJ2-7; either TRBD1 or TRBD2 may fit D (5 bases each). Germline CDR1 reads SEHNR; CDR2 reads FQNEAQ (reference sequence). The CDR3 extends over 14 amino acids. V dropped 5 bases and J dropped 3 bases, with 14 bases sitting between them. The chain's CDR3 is CASSGLWGNYEQYF. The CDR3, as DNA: TGTGCCAGCAGCGGGTTGTGGGGGAACTACGAGCAGTACTTC.

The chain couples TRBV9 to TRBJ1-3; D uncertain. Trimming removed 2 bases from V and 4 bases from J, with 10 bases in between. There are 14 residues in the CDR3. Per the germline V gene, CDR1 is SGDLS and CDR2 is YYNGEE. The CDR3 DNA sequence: TGTGCCAGCAGCGTGGCCTCAAGGGGAAACACCATATATTTT. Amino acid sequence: CASSVASRGNTIYF.

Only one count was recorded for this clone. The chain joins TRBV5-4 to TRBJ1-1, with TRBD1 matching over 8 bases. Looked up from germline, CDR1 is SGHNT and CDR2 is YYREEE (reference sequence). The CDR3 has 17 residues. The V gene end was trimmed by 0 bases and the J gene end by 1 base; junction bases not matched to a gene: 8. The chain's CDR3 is CASSLGALQGGNTEAFF. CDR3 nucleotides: TGTGCCAGCAGCTTGGGGGCATTACAGGGGGGGAACACTGAAGCTTTCTTT.

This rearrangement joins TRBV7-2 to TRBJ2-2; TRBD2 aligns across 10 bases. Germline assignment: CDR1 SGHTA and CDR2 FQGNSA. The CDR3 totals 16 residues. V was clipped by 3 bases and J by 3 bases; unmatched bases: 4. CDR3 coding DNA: TGTGCCAGCAGCTTTAGCGGGGGGTGGGACACCGGGGAGCTGTTTTTT. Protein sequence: CASSFSGGWDTGELFF.

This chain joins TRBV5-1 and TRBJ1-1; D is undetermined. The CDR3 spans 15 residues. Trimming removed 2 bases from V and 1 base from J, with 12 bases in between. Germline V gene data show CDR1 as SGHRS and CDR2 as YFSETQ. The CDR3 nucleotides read TGCGCCAGCAGCTTATTCCTTGGGGAGAACACTGAAGCTTTCTTT. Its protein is CASSLFLGENTEAFF.

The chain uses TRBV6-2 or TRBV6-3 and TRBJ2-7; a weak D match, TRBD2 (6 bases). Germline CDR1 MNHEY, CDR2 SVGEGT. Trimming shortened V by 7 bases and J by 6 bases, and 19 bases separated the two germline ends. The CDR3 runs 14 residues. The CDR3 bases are TGTGCCAGCACCCCAATGGGGGGAGGTGGCGAGCAGTACTTC. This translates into CASTPMGGGGEQYF.

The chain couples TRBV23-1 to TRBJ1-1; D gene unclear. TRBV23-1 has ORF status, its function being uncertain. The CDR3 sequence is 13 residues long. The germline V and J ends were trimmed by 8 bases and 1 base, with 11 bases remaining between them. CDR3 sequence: CASGSPANTEAFF. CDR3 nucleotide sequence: TGCGCCAGCGGCAGCCCCGCGAACACTGAAGCTTTCTTT.

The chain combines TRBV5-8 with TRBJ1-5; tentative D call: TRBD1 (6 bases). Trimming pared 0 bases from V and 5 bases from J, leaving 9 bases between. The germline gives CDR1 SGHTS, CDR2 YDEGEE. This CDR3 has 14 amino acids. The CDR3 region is CASSLVGGHQPQHF. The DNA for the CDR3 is TGTGCCAGCAGCTTGGTGGGGGGGCATCAGCCCCAGCATTTT.

The DNA for the CDR3 is TGTGCCAGCACTACCGAGGGGGCTAGCACAGATACGCAGTATTTT. Translated: CASTTEGASTDTQYF. V usage is TRBV6-5 and J usage is TRBJ2-3, with 7 bases fitting TRBD1. The V segment lost 7 bases and the J segment 0 bases; nucleotides outside the gene matches: 7. Germline CDR1 MNHEY, CDR2 SVGAGI. The length of the CDR3 is 15 residues.

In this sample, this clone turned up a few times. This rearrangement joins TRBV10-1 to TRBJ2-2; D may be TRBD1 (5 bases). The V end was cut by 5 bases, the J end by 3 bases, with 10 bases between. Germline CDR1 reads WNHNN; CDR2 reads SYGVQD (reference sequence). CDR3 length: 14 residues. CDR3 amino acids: CASSRGDHTGELFF. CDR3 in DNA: TGCGCCAGCAGTAGGGGCGATCACACCGGGGAGCTGTTTTTT.

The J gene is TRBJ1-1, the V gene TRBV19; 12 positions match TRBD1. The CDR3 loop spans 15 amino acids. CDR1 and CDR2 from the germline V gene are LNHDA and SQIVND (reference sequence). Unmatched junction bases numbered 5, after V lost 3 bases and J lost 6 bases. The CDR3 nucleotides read TGTGCCAGTAGTATTTGGGGACAGGGGGCGGCTGAAGCTTTCTTT. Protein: CASSIWGQGAAEAFF.

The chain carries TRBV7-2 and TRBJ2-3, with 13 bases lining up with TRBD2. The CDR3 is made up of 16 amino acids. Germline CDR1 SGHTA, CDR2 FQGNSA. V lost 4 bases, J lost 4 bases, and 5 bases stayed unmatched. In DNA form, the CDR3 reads TGTGCCAGCAGCTACAGACTAGCGGGAGGACCAGATACGCAGTATTTT. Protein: CASSYRLAGGPDTQYF.

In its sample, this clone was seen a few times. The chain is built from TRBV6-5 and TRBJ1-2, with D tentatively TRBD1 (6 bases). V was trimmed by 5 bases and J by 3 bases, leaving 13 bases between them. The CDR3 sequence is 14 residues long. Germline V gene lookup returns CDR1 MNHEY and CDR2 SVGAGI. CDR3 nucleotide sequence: TGTGCCAGCAGTATGGGGGCTGGGGACTATGGCTACACCTTC. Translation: CASSMGAGDYGYTF.

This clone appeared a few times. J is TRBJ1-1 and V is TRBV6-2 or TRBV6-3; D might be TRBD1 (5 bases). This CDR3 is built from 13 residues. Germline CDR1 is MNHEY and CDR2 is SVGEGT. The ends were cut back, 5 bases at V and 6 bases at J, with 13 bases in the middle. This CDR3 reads CASSKTLRAEAFF. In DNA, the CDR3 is TGTGCCAGCAGTAAAACCCTCAGGGCTGAAGCTTTCTTT.

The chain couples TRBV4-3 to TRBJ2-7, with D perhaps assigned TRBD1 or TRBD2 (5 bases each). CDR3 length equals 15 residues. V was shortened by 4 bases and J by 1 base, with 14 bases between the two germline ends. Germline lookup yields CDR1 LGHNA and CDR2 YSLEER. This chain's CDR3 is CASSRGWDGSYEQYF. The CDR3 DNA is TGCGCCAGCAGCCGTGGGTGGGACGGGTCCTACGAGCAGTACTTC.

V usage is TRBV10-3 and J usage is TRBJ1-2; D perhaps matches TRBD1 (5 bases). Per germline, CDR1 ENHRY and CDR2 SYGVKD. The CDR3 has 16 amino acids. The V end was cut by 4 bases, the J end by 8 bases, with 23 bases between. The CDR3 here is CAISGTNHGTQIGYTF. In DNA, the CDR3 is TGTGCCATCAGTGGTACTAACCACGGGACCCAAATCGGCTACACCTTC.